A selection of T cell receptor beta chains follows, all from one sample in a study of blood T cells in healthy people across ages. MiXCR, run by TCRdb on the 5' RACE reads, gives a single entry per CDR3 protein. The profile shows about 1.8 million distinct CDR3 sequences, around half of them singletons. The sequenced material came from blood. The receptors derive from a woman aged 40 to 55 in good health. CDR3s include the opening cysteine and the closing phenylalanine or tryptophan. Clone size is stated in some rows and not others, as once, few, many or a class when expanded.

>TRBJ1-1|TRBV18|NA
CASSPLADRAVSTEAFF
>TRBJ2-1|TRBV4-1|NA
CASSQDQASPNEQFF
>TRBJ2-3|TRBV7-3|NA
CASSLTFAGGPTDTQYF
>TRBJ2-4|TRBV20-1|NA
CSARPAGGTKNIQYF
>TRBJ2-1|TRBV5-1|few
CASSSGTGWESSYNEQFF
>TRBJ2-1|TRBV20-1|NA
CSARDYGAISYNEQFF
>NA|TRBV10-3|few
CAISEGLAVKETQYF
>TRBJ2-1|TRBV20-1|few
CRAGGISYNEQFF
>TRBJ1-1|TRBV6-5|few
CASSLHGTEAFF
>TRBJ1-5|TRBV18|NA
CVSSSTEDFNQPQHF
>TRBJ2-7|TRBV2|NA
CASLPRDSYNEQYF
>NA|TRBV2|NA
CASSPDSLSSYEQYF
>TRBJ2-7|TRBV4-2|NA
CASSQDFLGYEQYF
>TRBJ1-2|TRBV10-3|NA
CAITGQGSNYGYTF